A selection of T cell receptor beta chains follows, all from one sample in a study of T cell responses to AZD1222 COVID-19 vaccine. Method: immunoSEQ multiplex PCR; TCRdb's copy keeps in-frame clones and lacks some. The sample lists approximately 80,000 clones; approximately 90% were seen once. The input for sequencing was peripheral blood, taken on day 0 of AZD1222 vaccination. The source of these receptors is an adult in good health. The CDR3 runs from the conserved cysteine through the conserved F or W. A D gene is named only where the DNA matches it firmly.

TRBV6-5,.,TRBJ1-5,CATQRGAQSNQPQHF
TRBV4-1,.,TRBJ1-1,CASSQVGGLNTEAFF
TRBV2,.,TRBJ1-2,CAINLGGHGYTF
TRBV11-2,.,TRBJ2-1,CASSEGRSNEQFF
TRBV6-4,.,TRBJ2-1,CASSDLWAGKNEQFF
TRBV19,.,TRBJ1-5,CASHSWGSNQPQHF
TRBV3-1/TRBV3-2,.,TRBJ1-5,CASSHQNQPQHF
TRBV6-1,TRBD1,TRBJ1-2,CASSELDRVSYGYTF
TRBV5-8,TRBD1,TRBJ1-2,CASSLRTGYGYTF
TRBV6-5,.,TRBJ1-1,CASGRHALNTEAFF
TRBV18,.,TRBJ1-4,CASSPLAARGTNEKLFF
TRBV9,TRBD2,TRBJ2-5,CASSDKGLVQETQYF
TRBV19,.,TRBJ2-7,CASSMVAGGSYEQYF
TRBV5-1,.,TRBJ1-2,CASSADYGYTF
TRBV9,TRBD1,TRBJ2-7,CASSVGVGQGSYEQYF
TRBV6-5,.,TRBJ1-3,CASSYRYRAGNTIYF
TRBV5-4,.,TRBJ2-3,CASSSSGLRNTDTQYF
TRBV5-1,.,TRBJ1-2,CASSLDEPTYGYTF
TRBV19,.,TRBJ1-1,CASSTHTKLNTEAFF
TRBV2,.,TRBJ2-1,CASARFEQFF
TRBV6-2/TRBV6-3,TRBD2,TRBJ2-1,CASSWNGASGGAYNEQFF
TRBV18,.,TRBJ2-5,CASSPSLQETQYF
TRBV7-3,.,TRBJ2-7,CASSHPVEDPQGYEQYF
TRBV6-5,.,TRBJ1-2,CASTVFYGYTF
TRBV6-2/TRBV6-3,TRBD1,TRBJ1-1,CASSQGVSKAFF
TRBV15,.,TRBJ1-1,CATSREGLGTILMNTEAFF
TRBV5-1,.,TRBJ1-3,CASSPGGKGNTIYF
TRBV5-1,.,TRBJ1-6,CASSNQGLNSYNSPLHF
TRBV7-2,.,TRBJ1-4,CASSRRGTTNEKLFF